This T cell receptor beta chain appears in the sequencing data of a study of CD8 T cells in Susac syndrome. Reverse transcription of roughly 0.5 to 1 ug RNA was carried out with random hexamers. TCR beta CDR3 was amplified by immunoSEQ multiplex PCR. This amplification extended across 54 Vbeta and 13 Jbeta segments. A single record per CDR3 protein comes from TCRdb applying MiXCR to the immunoSEQ multiplex PCR reads. The sample gives about 200,000 distinct CDR3 sequences, 90% to 95% of which show up once; 0.093% is in the top ten. The sequence derives from a human donor with multiple sclerosis. Sequencing input: CD4+ T cells from PBMCs.

Written as DNA, the CDR3 is TGCAGTGCTAGGGGTCGCGGCAATCAGCCCCAGCATTTT. It yields the protein CSARGRGNQPQHF. The chain is built from TRBV20-1 and TRBJ1-5, with D unresolved. The CDR3 totals 13 residues. Trimming stripped 3 bases from V and 2 bases from J, with 8 bases between. The V gene's germline CDR1 is DFQATT and CDR2 SNEGSKA (reference sequence).